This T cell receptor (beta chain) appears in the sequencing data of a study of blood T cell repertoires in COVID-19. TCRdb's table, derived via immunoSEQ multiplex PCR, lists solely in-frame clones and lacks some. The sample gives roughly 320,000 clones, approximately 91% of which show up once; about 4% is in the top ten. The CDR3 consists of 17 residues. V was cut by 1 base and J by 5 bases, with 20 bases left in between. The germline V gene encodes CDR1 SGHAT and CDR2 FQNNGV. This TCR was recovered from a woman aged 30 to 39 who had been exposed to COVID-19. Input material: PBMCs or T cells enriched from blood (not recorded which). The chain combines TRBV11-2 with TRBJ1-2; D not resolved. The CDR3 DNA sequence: TGTGCCAGCAGCTTAGCCGAGGACGGAGGCGTGGGGTATGGCTACACCTTC. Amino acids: CASSLAEDGGVGYGYTF.